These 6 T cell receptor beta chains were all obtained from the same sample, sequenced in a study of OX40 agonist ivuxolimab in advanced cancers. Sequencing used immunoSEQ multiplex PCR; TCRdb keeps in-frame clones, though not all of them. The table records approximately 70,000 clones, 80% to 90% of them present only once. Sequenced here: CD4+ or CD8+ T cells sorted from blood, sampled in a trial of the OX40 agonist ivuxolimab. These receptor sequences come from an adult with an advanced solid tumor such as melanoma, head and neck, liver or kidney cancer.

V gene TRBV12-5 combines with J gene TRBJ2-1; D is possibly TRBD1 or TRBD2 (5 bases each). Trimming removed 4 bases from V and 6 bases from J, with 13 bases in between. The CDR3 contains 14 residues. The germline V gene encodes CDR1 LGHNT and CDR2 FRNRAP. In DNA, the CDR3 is TGTGCTAGTGGTTCGGGGACGCGGAGCAATGAGCAGTTCTTC. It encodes CASGSGTRSNEQFF.

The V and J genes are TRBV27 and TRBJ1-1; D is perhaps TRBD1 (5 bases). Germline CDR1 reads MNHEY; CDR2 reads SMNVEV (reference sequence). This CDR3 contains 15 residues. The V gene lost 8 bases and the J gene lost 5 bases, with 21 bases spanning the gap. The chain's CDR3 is CASQPLGRVGTEAFF. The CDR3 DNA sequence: TGTGCCAGCCAACCCTTGGGACGTGTCGGGACTGAAGCTTTCTTT.

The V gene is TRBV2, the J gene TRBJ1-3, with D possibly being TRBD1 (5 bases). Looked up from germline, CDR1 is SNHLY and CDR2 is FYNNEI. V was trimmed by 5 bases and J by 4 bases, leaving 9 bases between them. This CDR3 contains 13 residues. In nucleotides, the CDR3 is TGTGCCAGCAGTTGGGGGTCGGGAAACACCATATATTTT. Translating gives CASSWGSGNTIYF.

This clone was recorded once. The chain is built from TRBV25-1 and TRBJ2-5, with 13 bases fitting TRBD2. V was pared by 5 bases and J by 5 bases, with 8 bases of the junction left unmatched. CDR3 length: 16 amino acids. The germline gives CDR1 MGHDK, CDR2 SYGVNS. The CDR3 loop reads CASSSGTSGIRETQYF. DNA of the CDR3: TGTGCCAGCAGTTCCGGGACTAGCGGGATCCGGGAGACCCAGTACTTC.

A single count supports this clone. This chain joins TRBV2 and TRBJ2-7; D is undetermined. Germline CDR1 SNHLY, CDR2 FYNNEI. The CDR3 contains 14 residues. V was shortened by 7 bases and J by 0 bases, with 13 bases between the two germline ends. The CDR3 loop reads CASKVIRGSYEQYF. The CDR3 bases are TGTGCCAGCAAAGTTATTAGAGGCTCCTACGAGCAGTACTTC.

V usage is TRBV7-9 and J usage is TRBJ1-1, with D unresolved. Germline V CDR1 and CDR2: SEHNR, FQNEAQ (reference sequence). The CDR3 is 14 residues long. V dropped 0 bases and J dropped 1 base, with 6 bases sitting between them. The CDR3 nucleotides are TGTGCCAGCAGCTTAGCTACGGGGAACACTGAAGCTTTCTTT. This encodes CASSLATGNTEAFF.